This T cell receptor beta chain was profiled in a study of shared clonotypes between healthy human individuals. Looking at the study overall: CD4 naive cells filled three plates per donor, CD4 memory three, CD8 naive two and CD8 memory one. Broader study findings: When compared with the clonotypes that were shared by all four sorted-subset donors, the non-shared clonotypes turned out to have lower generation probabilities. Limited genetic and exposure-history diversity came from having few donors.

Worth noting for this clone: Antigen unknown.

Libraries were prepared by immunoSEQ multiplex PCR; TCRdb keeps only in-frame clonotypes and omits some of them. The data show some 1 million clones, around 76% seen once. CD4+ cells yielded CD45RA+ naive and CD45RA-negative memory subsets. Sequenced: memory CD4+ T cells sorted from blood. Specified subset: CD45RA-negative fraction. This TCR derives from a man between 18 and 35 years old in good health.

The CDR3 coding sequence is TGTGCCAGTAGGGAAGGGGGAAACAATTCACCCCTCCACTTT. Protein sequence: CASREGGNNSPLHF. The V call is TRBV19, the J call TRBJ1-6; tentatively, D is TRBD1 (6 bases). Trimming removed 6 bases at V and 7 bases at J, with 13 bases between. This CDR3 is 14 amino acids long. Germline lookup yields CDR1 LNHDA and CDR2 SQIVND (reference sequence).